These 30 T cell receptor beta chains were all obtained from the same sample, sequenced in a study of shared clonotypes between healthy human individuals. Clones were sequenced by immunoSEQ multiplex PCR, and TCRdb holds only the in-frame ones, with some missing. The table lists approximately 95,000 clones, around 67% of them singletons, with less than 50% in the top ten. Sequencing used memory CD8+ T cells sorted from blood. Subset defined: CD45RO+ cells pooled with CCR7-negative TemRA cells. All receptors derive from a man aged 25 to 40 in good health.

This chain uses TRBV7-9 with TRBJ2-7, with TRBD2 matching 11 bases. The V segment lost 5 bases and the J segment 0 bases; nucleotides outside the gene matches: 12. In germline, CDR1 is SEHNR, CDR2 FQNEAQ (reference sequence). The CDR3 is 18 residues long. The CDR3 spells CASSPVKGTSGNSYEQYF. The CDR3 DNA reads TGTGCCAGCAGCCCAGTTAAGGGGACTAGCGGCAACTCCTACGAGCAGTACTTC.

The chain employs TRBV6-1 and TRBJ2-3, with D hard to call. This CDR3 comprises 15 residues. In germline, CDR1 is MNHNS, CDR2 SASEGT. V lost 6 bases to trimming and J lost 0 bases, with 13 bases between them. CDR3 region: CASSDSTDSTDTQYF. The CDR3 DNA is TGTGCCAGCAGCGATTCTACAGATAGCACAGATACGCAGTATTTT.

J is TRBJ2-3 and V is TRBV5-8; D remains unclear. Trimming took off 3 bases at V and 1 base at J, with 9 bases between the two ends. CDR3 length: 14 amino acids. Germline V gives CDR1 SGHTS, CDR2 YDEGEE. The CDR3 loop reads CASSSLVRTDTQYF. Here the CDR3 DNA reads TGTGCCAGCAGCTCGTTGGTACGCACAGATACGCAGTATTTT. The whole variable domain, filled in from reference TRBV5-8 and TRBJ2-3, reads EAGVTQSPTHLIKTRGQQATLRCSPISGHTSVYWYQQALGLGLQFLLWYDEGEERNRGNFPPRFSGRQFPNYSSELNVNALELEDSALYLCASSSLVRTDTQYFGPGTRLTVL.

About this clone: A much bigger clone sits one base away, suggesting this may be a read error. This specimen includes other DNA sequences encoding the same CDR3. This chain joins TRBV7-3 and TRBJ2-7; D is unclear. Trimming stripped 5 bases from V and 7 bases from J, with 15 bases between. Germline V gene data show CDR1 as SGHTA and CDR2 as FQGTGA. The CDR3 extends over 13 amino acids. CDR3 sequence: CASSPTPPGEQYF. The CDR3 DNA follows: TGTGCCAGCAGCCCAACACCTCCCGGGGAGCAGTACTTC.

This clone was recorded a few times. V is TRBV28 and J is TRBJ2-1, with D perhaps TRBD2 (6 bases). The CDR3 is made up of 16 amino acids. V dropped 8 bases and J dropped 8 bases, with 25 bases sitting between them. CDR1 and CDR2 (germline): MDHEN, SYDVKM. The CDR3 DNA reads as TGTGCCAGCTCAAGTCTGGCGGGACTCTGGTCCTATGAGCAGTTCTTC. Translated, it gives CASSSLAGLWSYEQFF.

The table lists this clone with many counts. In DNA form, the CDR3 reads TGTGCCAGCAGCTTAGAGGAGGGGTGGGCTGAAGCTTTCTTT. Translating gives CASSLEEGWAEAFF. V and J are TRBV7-8 and TRBJ1-1, with D possibly being TRBD1 (5 bases). The V end was cut by 1 base, the J end by 6 bases, with 12 bases between. Germline assignment: CDR1 SGHVS and CDR2 FQNEAQ. This CDR3 contains 14 residues. Filled out from reference TRBV7-8 and TRBJ1-1, the complete variable domain reads GAGVSQSPRYKVAKRGQDVALRCDPISGHVSLFWYQQALGQGPEFLTYFQNEAQLDKSGLPSDRFFAERPEGSVSTLKIQRTQQEDSAVYLCASSLEEGWAEAFFGQGTRLTVV.

This clone was detected many times. Other nucleotide sequences from this sample produce the same CDR3. This chain uses TRBV28 with TRBJ2-7; no clear D. The germline CDR1 and CDR2 sequences are MDHEN and SYDVKM. The CDR3 loop spans 12 amino acids. Trimming took 7 bases from V and 2 from J, leaving 9 bases between them. The CDR3 DNA is TGTGCCAGCACGGACGTAACCTACGAGCAGTACTTC. Encoded protein: CASTDVTYEQYF.

The chain joins TRBV13 to TRBJ2-1, with D tentatively TRBD1 (6 bases). Germline-derived CDR1 and CDR2 are PRHDT and FYEKMQ (reference sequence). CDR3 length equals 12 residues. V was trimmed by 5 bases and J by 9 bases, leaving 11 bases between them. The CDR3 sequence is CASSAHRAEQFF. The CDR3 DNA sequence: TGTGCCAGCAGCGCTCACAGGGCTGAGCAGTTCTTC.

Comment on this clone: A far larger clone is one nucleotide away, so this likely arose from a read error. This chain connects TRBV5-4 to TRBJ2-7, with 7 bases matching TRBD1. Trimming at V came to 5 bases and at J to 3 bases, leaving 2 bases not matched to a gene. Germline CDR1 is SGHNT and CDR2 is YYREEE (reference sequence). This CDR3 has 12 residues. CDR3 DNA: TGTGCCAGCAGTGGGACAGACTACGAGCAGTACTTC. Amino acids: CASSGTDYEQYF.

The table lists this clone with a few counts. The chain carries TRBV7-9 and TRBJ2-1, with a tentative D call TRBD2 (6 bases). The V end was cut by 10 bases, the J end by 9 bases, with 22 bases between. CDR1 SEHNR and CDR2 FQNEAQ come from the germline V gene (reference sequence). CDR3 length: 14 residues. The DNA of the CDR3 is TGTGCCACCGAACTAGAGGGAGGTATCGGTGAGCAGTTCTTC. It is translated as CATELEGGIGEQFF.

V gene TRBV11-3 combines with J gene TRBJ2-7; no clear D. Trimming removed 5 bases from V and 0 bases from J, with 8 bases in between. This CDR3 has 13 amino acids. Germline CDR1 and CDR2: SGHNT and YENEEA. The CDR3 DNA is TGTGCCAGCAGCCCCGGCGGCTCCTACGAGCAGTACTTC. It is translated as CASSPGGSYEQYF.

A remark on this clone: At the DNA level, this CDR3 is encoded by other sequences in the same sample as well. The V call is TRBV11-3, the J call TRBJ2-1; D is unclear. V shed 0 bases and J shed 2 bases, with 8 bases lying between them. This CDR3 region has 15 residues. Germline V gene lookup returns CDR1 SGHNT and CDR2 YENEEA. CDR3 sequence (DNA): TGTGCCAGCAGCTTAGACGGGTCAACCTACAATGAGCAGTTCTTC. This gives the protein CASSLDGSTYNEQFF.

The rearrangement uses TRBV2 and TRBJ2-7, with D possibly being TRBD2 (5 bases). The CDR3 is 17 amino acids. CDR1 and CDR2 from the germline V gene are SNHLY and FYNNEI. V dropped 0 bases and J dropped 2 bases, with 17 bases sitting between them. This chain's CDR3 is CASSEAGAREGTYEQYF. The CDR3, as DNA: TGTGCCAGCAGTGAAGCAGGTGCCCGGGAAGGTACCTACGAGCAGTACTTC.

This sequence joins TRBV7-9 and TRBJ2-1, with 8 nucleotides matching TRBD1. The germline V gene has CDR1 SEHNR and CDR2 FQNEAQ (reference sequence). The CDR3 length is 18 residues. Unmatched junction bases numbered 9, after V lost 2 bases and J lost 0 bases. Written as DNA, the CDR3 is TGTGCCAGCAGCTTAACGGAGCTAACAGGGGGCTCCTACAATGAGCAGTTCTTC. This sequence encodes CASSLTELTGGSYNEQFF.

The V call is TRBV28, the J call TRBJ2-7; tentatively, D is TRBD2 (5 bases). The V end lost 0 bases, the J end lost 3 bases, and 15 bases lay between the germline ends. The CDR3 runs to 16 residues. Germline CDR1 is MDHEN and CDR2 is SYDVKM. DNA of the CDR3: TGTGCCAGCAGTTTATGGGTCGGGAAACGAAACTACGAGCAGTACTTC. This sequence encodes CASSLWVGKRNYEQYF.

V is TRBV6-5 and J is TRBJ2-1; D is ambiguous. Germline assignment: CDR1 MNHEY and CDR2 SVGAGI. Trimming removed 7 bases at V and 9 bases at J, with 10 bases between. The CDR3 runs 11 residues. CDR3 coding DNA: TGTGCCAGCACCTCTGGTCCTGAGCAGTTCTTC. It encodes CASTSGPEQFF.

V gene TRBV11-2 combines with J gene TRBJ1-1; the D is unclear. Looked up from germline, CDR1 is SGHAT and CDR2 is FQNNGV. The CDR3 extends over 14 amino acids. The V gene lost 3 bases and the J gene lost 0 bases, with 8 bases spanning the gap. The CDR3 reads CASSLLSMNTEAFF. DNA of the CDR3: TGTGCCAGCAGCTTGCTTTCCATGAACACTGAAGCTTTCTTT.

V gene TRBV2 combines with J gene TRBJ2-7, with 9 bases lining up with TRBD2. Germline CDR1 and CDR2: SNHLY and FYNNEI. V dropped 7 bases and J dropped 2; count of bases not matched to a gene: 15. This CDR3 has 17 amino acids. This chain's CDR3 is CASTTDTLAGRPYEQYF. Here the CDR3 DNA reads TGTGCCAGCACCACCGATACGCTAGCGGGACGCCCCTACGAGCAGTACTTC.

This clone came up a few times. The rearrangement joins TRBV18 to TRBJ2-5; perhaps TRBD1 as D (5 bases). The CDR3 covers 15 residues. The V end lost 1 base, the J end lost 2 bases, and 11 bases lay between the germline ends. CDR1 is KGHSH, CDR2 LQKENI, per germline. CDR3 region: CASSPLGAGQETQYF. CDR3 DNA sequence: TGTGCCAGCTCACCACTTGGGGCCGGACAAGAGACCCAGTACTTC.

This clone was seen a single time. The chain couples TRBV2 to TRBJ2-5; D is unclear. The CDR3 is 13 amino acids. CDR1 and CDR2 from the germline V gene are SNHLY and FYNNEI. Trimming left V 5 bases short and J 2 bases short, with 9 bases between. CDR3 in DNA: TGTGCCAGCAGTCCGTATACTCAAGAGACCCAGTACTTC. Its translation is CASSPYTQETQYF.

The genes are TRBV25-1 and TRBJ2-7, with TRBD1 identical over 8 bases. Trimming removed 6 bases from V and 2 bases from J; junction bases left unmatched: 9. CDR3 length: 15 residues. Germline lookup yields CDR1 MGHDK and CDR2 SYGVNS. This CDR3 reads CASSYSGTGPYEQYF. The CDR3 bases are TGTGCCAGCAGCTATTCCGGGACAGGACCCTACGAGCAGTACTTC.

The J gene is TRBJ2-3, the V gene TRBV28, with D maybe TRBD2 (6 bases). Trimming cost V 1 base and J 3 bases, with 17 bases left between them. The CDR3 consists of 17 residues. CDR1 MDHEN and CDR2 SYDVKM come from the germline V gene. The CDR3 protein is CASSLSGAGGITDTQYF. CDR3 in DNA: TGTGCCAGCAGTTTATCCGGGGCGGGCGGGATTACAGATACGCAGTATTTT.

The rearrangement joins TRBV16 to TRBJ1-5, with D unclear. V gave up 5 bases and J gave up 0 bases, with 5 bases separating them. The CDR3 has 13 amino acids. Germline V CDR1 and CDR2: KGHSY, FQNENV. This chain's CDR3 is CASSDGSNQPQHF. DNA for the CDR3: TGTGCCAGCAGCGATGGTAGCAATCAGCCCCAGCATTTT.

The chain recombines TRBV14 with TRBJ1-2; TRBD1 matches 8 bases. The CDR3 consists of 14 residues. Per germline, CDR1 SGHDN and CDR2 FVKESK. The trim removed 3 bases at V and 4 bases at J, leaving 4 bases unmatched. The CDR3 spells CASSQDRDFYGYTF. CDR3 nucleotide sequence: TGTGCCAGCAGCCAGGACAGGGACTTCTATGGCTACACCTTC. Full variable domain (missing parts from reference TRBV14 and TRBJ1-2): EAGVTQFPSHSVIEKGQTVTLRCDPISGHDNLYWYRRVMGKEIKFLLHFVKESKQDESGMPNNRFLAERTGGTYSTLKVQPAELEDSGVYFCASSQDRDFYGYTFGSGTRLTVV.

The chain is built from TRBV2 and TRBJ2-3; TRBD2 might be the D (6 bases). The germline V gene encodes CDR1 SNHLY and CDR2 FYNNEI. The CDR3 consists of 14 residues. Trimming removed 7 bases at V and 7 bases at J, with 18 bases between. The CDR3 coding sequence is TGTGCCAGCAATGCGGAGGGAAGGTTTCATACGCAGTATTTT. This encodes CASNAEGRFHTQYF.

The V call is TRBV19, the J call TRBJ2-7, with D perhaps TRBD2 (6 bases). The CDR3 loop spans 14 amino acids. Germline CDR1 reads LNHDA; CDR2 reads SQIVND (reference sequence). V was cut by 3 bases and J by 0 bases, with 9 bases left in between. CDR3 sequence: CASSIRELSYEQYF. CDR3 DNA: TGTGCCAGTAGTATCCGGGAGCTCTCCTACGAGCAGTACTTC. Combining the CDR3 with reference TRBV19 and TRBJ2-7 gives the whole variable domain DGGITQSPKYLFRKEGQNVTLSCEQNLNHDAMYWYRQDPGQGLRLIYYSQIVNDFQKGDIAEGYSVSREKKESFPLTVTSAQKNPTAFYLCASSIRELSYEQYFGPGTRLTVT.

Concerning this clone: The sample contains more than one DNA sequence encoding this CDR3. The chain employs TRBV29-1 and TRBJ2-6; D may be TRBD1 (6 bases). Trimming removed 4 bases from V and 0 bases from J, with 7 bases in between. This CDR3 spans 14 amino acids. In germline, CDR1 is SQVTM, CDR2 ANQGSEA. The CDR3 nucleotides are TGCAGCGTTGTAGGGGGCTCTGGGGCCAACGTCCTGACTTTC. It codes for CSVVGGSGANVLTF.

The rearrangement uses TRBV7-2 and TRBJ2-2, with D maybe TRBD1 (5 bases). V was cut by 0 bases and J by 1 base, with 9 bases left in between. CDR3 length: 16 amino acids. Germline lookup yields CDR1 SGHTA and CDR2 FQGNSA. Here the CDR3 reads CASSLAHRGNTGELFF. DNA for the CDR3: TGTGCCAGCAGCTTAGCGCATAGGGGGAACACCGGGGAGCTGTTTTTT. Full variable domain (remainder filled in from reference TRBV7-2 and TRBJ2-2): GAGVSQSPSNKVTEKGKDVELRCDPISGHTALYWYRQSLGQGLEFLIYFQGNSAPDKSGLPSDRFSAERTGGSVSTLTIQRTQQEDSAVYLCASSLAHRGNTGELFFGEGSRLTVL.

This chain joins TRBV27 and TRBJ2-5; TRBD1 is a possible D gene (5 bases). The length of the CDR3 is 16 residues. V was trimmed by 3 bases and J by 5 bases, leaving 19 bases between them. The germline V gene has CDR1 MNHEY and CDR2 SMNVEV (reference sequence). Written as DNA, the CDR3 is TGTGCCAGCAGTTTTGTTCCGCCACAGGCCGCGGAGACCCAGTACTTC. This sequence encodes CASSFVPPQAAETQYF.

The chain couples TRBV7-9 to TRBJ1-2, with TRBD1 as a possible D gene (5 bases). This CDR3 is built from 13 residues. Germline V lookup: CDR1 SEHNR, CDR2 FQNEAQ (reference sequence). Trimming removed 1 base at V and 9 bases at J, with 12 bases between. The CDR3: CASSLDGLGRYTF. The CDR3 nucleotides read TGTGCCAGCAGCTTAGATGGGTTGGGACGCTACACCTTC.